This TCR beta chain was sequenced in a study of cytomegalovirus exposure and HLA in healthy donors. Per the germline V gene, CDR1 is GTSNPN and CDR2 is SVGIG (reference sequence). J was trimmed by 5 bases and V by 0 bases; bases with no gene match: 4. The CDR3 has 14 amino acids. 60 Vbeta and 13 Jbeta primers were used in PCR. The data were produced by immunoSEQ multiplex PCR, yet TCRdb's version contains in-frame clones alone and is incomplete. The repertoire consists of 85,000 to 130,000 clones, with around three quarters occurring once and the leading ten covering 5% to 6.5%. Study results and limitations: According to a later analysis, most TCR beta chains associated with CMV appeared HLA-restricted. In a later analysis, at a false discovery rate of 0.05, 15,000 to 20,000 TCR beta sequences matched HLA alleles. Listed as cytomegalovirus-associated were 150 to 200 TCR beta chains. A later analysis reportedly identified an Asian-associated ancestry cluster as carrying fewer N-insertions than the approximately 640-donor mean.

Details on this clone: Its specificity is unknown. Additional DNA sequences in this sample encode the identical CDR3.

This chain links TRBV30 with TRBJ2-5, with 9 bases matching TRBD2. This receptor was identified in a woman younger than 30 in good health and CMV-seropositive. The sequenced material came from PBMCs. This chain's CDR3 is CAWSVGLAGETQYF. Here the CDR3 DNA reads TGTGCCTGGAGTGTAGGGCTAGCGGGGGAGACCCAGTACTTC.